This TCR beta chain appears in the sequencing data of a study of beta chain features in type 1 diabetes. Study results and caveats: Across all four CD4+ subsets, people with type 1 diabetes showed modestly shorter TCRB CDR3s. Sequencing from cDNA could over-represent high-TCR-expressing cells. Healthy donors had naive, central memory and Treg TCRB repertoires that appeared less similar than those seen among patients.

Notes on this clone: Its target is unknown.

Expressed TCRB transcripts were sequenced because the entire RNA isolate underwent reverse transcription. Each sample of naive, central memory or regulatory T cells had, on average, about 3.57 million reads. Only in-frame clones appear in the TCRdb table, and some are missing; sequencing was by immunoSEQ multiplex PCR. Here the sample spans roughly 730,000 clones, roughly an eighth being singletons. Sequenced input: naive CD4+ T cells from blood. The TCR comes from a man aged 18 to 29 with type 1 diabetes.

CDR3 DNA: TGTGCCAGCAGTTTCAGGGGGGCCCTAGGGTTCGGCTACACCTTC. Amino acid sequence: CASSFRGALGFGYTF. The chain joins TRBV27 to TRBJ1-2; 7 nucleotides match TRBD1. The CDR3 is 15 amino acids. Germline assignment: CDR1 MNHEY and CDR2 SMNVEV (reference sequence). With V trimmed by 3 bases and J by 8 bases, 12 bases remained unmatched.